This TCR beta chain was retrieved from a study of Ad26.COV2.S vaccination and SARS-CoV-2 variants. Study at large: Ad26.COV2.S shots went into the muscle once or twice, 56 days apart. General observations from the study: CD8+ and CD4+ T cells specific for spike reportedly responded with substantial breadth after vaccination.

The treatment is: about 20 received Ad26.COV2.S at low or high dose, single or two shots; roughly 5 received placebo; per-sample allocation not given. Sampling occurred on day 63 after the first vaccine or placebo injection. As regards this clone: Its antigen is undetermined.

Assay: immunoSEQ multiplex PCR; the TCRdb copy retains only in-frame clones and omits some. The profile covers 300,000 to 400,000 clones, with more than 75% appearing a single time and around 3.7% taken by the ten largest. The germline gives CDR1 SEHNR, CDR2 FQNEAQ (reference sequence). V was cut by 1 base and J by 10 bases, with 10 bases left in between. The CDR3 consists of 12 residues. The chain couples TRBV7-9 to TRBJ1-2; no clear D. This material consisted of peripheral blood, taken in a trial of Ad26.COV2.S vaccine versus placebo. This TCR derives from a person aged 18-65 years who received the Ad26.COV2.S COVID-19 vaccine or a placebo. CDR3 coding DNA: TGTGCCAGCAGCTTAGGAATAGGGAACTACACCTTC. Its protein is CASSLGIGNYTF.